This TCR beta chain was identified during a study of blood T cell repertoires in COVID-19. Study information: T cells, B-cell-depleted T cells, or PBMCs supplied cDNA or gDNA.

TCRdb's table, derived via immunoSEQ multiplex PCR, lists solely in-frame clones and lacks some. Among about 76,000 clones, about 85% were seen once, and the ten largest hold approximately 11%. Enrolled during active infection, Seattle patients were then followed longitudinally. The receptor was isolated from a man in his 60s with COVID-19, enrolled during active disease. Sequenced: peripheral blood.

In DNA, the CDR3 is TGTGCCAGCAGTTTCGCAGATAATGAAAAACTGTTTTTT. Translating it yields CASSFADNEKLFF. V usage is TRBV12-3 or TRBV12-4 and J usage is TRBJ1-4, with unresolved D. This CDR3 spans 13 amino acids. The germline V and J ends were trimmed by 3 bases and 4 bases, with 6 bases remaining between them.